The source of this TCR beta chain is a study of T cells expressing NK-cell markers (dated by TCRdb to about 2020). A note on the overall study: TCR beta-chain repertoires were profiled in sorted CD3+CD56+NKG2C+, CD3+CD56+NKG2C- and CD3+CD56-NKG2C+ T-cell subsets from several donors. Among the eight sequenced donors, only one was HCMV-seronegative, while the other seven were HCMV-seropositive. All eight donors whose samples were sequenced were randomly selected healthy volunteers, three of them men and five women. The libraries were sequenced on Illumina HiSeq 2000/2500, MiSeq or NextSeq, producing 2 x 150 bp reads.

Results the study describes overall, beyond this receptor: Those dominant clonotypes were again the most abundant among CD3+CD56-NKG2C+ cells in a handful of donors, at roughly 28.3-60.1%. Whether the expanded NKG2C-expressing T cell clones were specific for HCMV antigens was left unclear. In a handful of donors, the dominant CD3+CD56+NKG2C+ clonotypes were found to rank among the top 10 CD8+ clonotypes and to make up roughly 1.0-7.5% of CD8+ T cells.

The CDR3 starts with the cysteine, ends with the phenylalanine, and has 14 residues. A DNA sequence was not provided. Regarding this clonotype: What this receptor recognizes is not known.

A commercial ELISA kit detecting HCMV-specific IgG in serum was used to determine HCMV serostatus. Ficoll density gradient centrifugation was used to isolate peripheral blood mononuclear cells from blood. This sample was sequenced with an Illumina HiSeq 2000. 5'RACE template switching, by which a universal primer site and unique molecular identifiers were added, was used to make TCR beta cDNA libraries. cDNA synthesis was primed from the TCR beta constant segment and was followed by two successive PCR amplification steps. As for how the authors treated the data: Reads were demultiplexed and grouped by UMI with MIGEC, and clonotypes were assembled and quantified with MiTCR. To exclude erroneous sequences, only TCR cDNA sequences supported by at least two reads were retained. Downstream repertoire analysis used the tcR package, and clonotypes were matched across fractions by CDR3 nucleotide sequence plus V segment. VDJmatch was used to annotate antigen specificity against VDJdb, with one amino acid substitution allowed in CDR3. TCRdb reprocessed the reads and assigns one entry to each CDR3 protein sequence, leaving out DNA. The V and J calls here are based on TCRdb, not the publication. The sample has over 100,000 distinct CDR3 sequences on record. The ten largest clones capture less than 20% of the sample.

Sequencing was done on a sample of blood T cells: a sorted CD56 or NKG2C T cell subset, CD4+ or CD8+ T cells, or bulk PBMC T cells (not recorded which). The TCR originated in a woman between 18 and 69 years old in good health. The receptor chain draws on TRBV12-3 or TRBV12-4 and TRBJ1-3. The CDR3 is CASSLGVRGNTIYF.